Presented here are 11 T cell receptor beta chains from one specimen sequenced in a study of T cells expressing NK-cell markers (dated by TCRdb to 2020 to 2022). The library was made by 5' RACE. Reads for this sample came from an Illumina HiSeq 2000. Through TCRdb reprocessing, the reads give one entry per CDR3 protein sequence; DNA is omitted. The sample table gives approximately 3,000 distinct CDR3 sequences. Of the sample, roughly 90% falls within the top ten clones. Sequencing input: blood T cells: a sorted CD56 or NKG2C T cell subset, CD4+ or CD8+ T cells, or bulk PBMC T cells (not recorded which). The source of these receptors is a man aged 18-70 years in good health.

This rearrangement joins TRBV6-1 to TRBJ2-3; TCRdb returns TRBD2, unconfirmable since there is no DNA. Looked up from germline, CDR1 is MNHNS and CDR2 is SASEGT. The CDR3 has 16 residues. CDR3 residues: CASSGPIASTTDTQYF.

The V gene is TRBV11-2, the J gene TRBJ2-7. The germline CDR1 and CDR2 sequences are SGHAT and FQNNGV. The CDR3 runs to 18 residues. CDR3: CASSNLGVWGKGSYEQYF.

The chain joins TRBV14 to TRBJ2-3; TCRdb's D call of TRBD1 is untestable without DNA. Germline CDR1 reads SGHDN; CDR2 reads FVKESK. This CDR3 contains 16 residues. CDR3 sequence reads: CASSQDGTGNTDTQYF.

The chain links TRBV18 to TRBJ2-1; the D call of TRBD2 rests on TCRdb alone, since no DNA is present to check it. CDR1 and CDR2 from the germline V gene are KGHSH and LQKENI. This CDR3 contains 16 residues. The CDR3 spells CASSPPLAGIEDEQFF.

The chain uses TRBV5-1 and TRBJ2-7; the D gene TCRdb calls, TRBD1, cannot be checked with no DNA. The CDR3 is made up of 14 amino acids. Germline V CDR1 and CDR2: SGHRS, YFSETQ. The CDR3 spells CASSLETGWNEQYF. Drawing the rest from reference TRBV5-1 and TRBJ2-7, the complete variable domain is KAGVTQTPRYLIKTRGQQVTLSCSPISGHRSVSWYQQTPGQGLQFLFEYFSETQRNKGNFPGRFSGRQFSNSRSEMNVSTLELGDSALYLCASSLETGWNEQYFGPGTRLTVT.

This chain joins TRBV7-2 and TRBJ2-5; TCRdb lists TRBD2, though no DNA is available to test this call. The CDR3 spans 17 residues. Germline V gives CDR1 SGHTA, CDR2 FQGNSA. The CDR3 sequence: CASSLGIRSGGGETQYF.

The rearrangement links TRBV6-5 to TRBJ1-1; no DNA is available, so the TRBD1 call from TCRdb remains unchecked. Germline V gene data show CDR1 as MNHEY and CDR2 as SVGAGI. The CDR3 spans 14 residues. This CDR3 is CASSYGRRAGEAFF.

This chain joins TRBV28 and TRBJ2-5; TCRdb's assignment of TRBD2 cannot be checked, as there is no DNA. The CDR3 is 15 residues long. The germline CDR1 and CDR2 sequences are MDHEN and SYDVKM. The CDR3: CASSSPAASGETQYF.

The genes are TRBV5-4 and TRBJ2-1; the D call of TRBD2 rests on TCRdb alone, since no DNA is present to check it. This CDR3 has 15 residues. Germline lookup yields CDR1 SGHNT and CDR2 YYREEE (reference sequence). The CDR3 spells CASSLRTRGYNEQFF.

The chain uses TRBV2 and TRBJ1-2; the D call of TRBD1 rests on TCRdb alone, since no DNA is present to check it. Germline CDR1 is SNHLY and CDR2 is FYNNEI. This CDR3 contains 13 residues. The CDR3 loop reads CASSDGGLYGYTF.

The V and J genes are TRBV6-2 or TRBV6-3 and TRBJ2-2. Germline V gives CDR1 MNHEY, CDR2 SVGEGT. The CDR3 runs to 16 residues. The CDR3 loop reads CASSYTRRVNTGELFF.